This is a list of T cell receptor beta chains from one sample in a study of shared clonotypes between healthy human individuals. Produced via immunoSEQ multiplex PCR; TCRdb's table is partial and in-frame only. The sample records under 600,000 clones, about 96% being singletons. Sequencing was performed on naive CD4+ T cells sorted from blood. The receptors were sampled from a woman in her twenties or thirties in good health. Each CDR3 is given with its conserved first and last residue. A D gene is named only where the DNA matches it firmly. Clone size appears in some rows only: once, few, many, or a class for an expanded clone.

v_call	clone_size	j_call	cdr3_length	d_call	cdr3_nt	cdr3_aa
TRBV15	.	TRBJ1-5	19	.	TGTGCCACCAGCAGAGATCCTCCTAATCGACAGAATAGCAATCAGCCCCAGCATTTT	CATSRDPPNRQNSNQPQHF
TRBV7-7	once	TRBJ2-2	15	.	TGTGCCAGCAGCTTAGATGCGGGACACACCGGGGAGCTGTTTTTT	CASSLDAGHTGELFF
TRBV6-5	.	TRBJ2-1	15	TRBD1	TGTGCCAGCAGCAACCGGGACAGGGACCTCAATGAGCAGTTCTTC	CASSNRDRDLNEQFF
TRBV6-1	.	TRBJ1-5	13	.	TGTGCCAGCAGTGTTTCGTTCAATCAGCCCCAGCATTTT	CASSVSFNQPQHF
TRBV5-1	.	TRBJ2-7	14	TRBD2	TGCGCCAGCAGCGAGACTAGCGGGAGCTACGAGCAGTACTTC	CASSETSGSYEQYF
TRBV11-2	.	TRBJ2-5	15	.	TGTGCCAGCAGCCAGATGGCGGCAGGTCAAGAGACCCAGTACTTC	CASSQMAAGQETQYF
TRBV5-4	.	TRBJ1-1	14	TRBD1	TGTGCCAGCAGATTACAGGGGGCGGACACTGAAGCTTTCTTT	CASRLQGADTEAFF
TRBV30	.	TRBJ2-6	14	.	TGTGCCTGGAGTGCCGGGGCTGGGGCCAACGTCCTGACTTTC	CAWSAGAGANVLTF
TRBV20-1	once	TRBJ2-7	11	.	TGCAGTGCTGGATCCGCCTACGAGCAGTACTTC	CSAGSAYEQYF
TRBV7-9	.	TRBJ1-4	13	.	TGTGCCAGCAGCTTAGCGGGGGGGTCGAAACTGTTTTTT	CASSLAGGSKLFF
TRBV5-1	.	TRBJ2-7	13	.	TGCGCCAGCAGCGACCGACATGGGTACGAGCAGTACTTC	CASSDRHGYEQYF
TRBV5-1	few	TRBJ1-1	13	.	TGCGCCAGCAGCTTGGTCGCGGGCACTGAAGCTTTCTTT	CASSLVAGTEAFF
TRBV7-6	.	TRBJ1-1	14	.	TGTGCCAGCAGCTTAGCCCCAAGAGAAACTGAAGCTTTCTTT	CASSLAPRETEAFF
TRBV19	.	TRBJ1-4	16	TRBD1	TGTGCCAGTAGTATAGATCATGGACAGGGGAATGAAAAACTGTTTTTT	CASSIDHGQGNEKLFF
TRBV30	.	TRBJ2-7	13	.	TGTGCCTGGAGGGTGGGGTGGACGTACGAGCAGTACTTC	CAWRVGWTYEQYF
TRBV28	.	TRBJ2-7	15	TRBD2	TGTGCCAGCAGTTTCGGACTAGCGGGAGTGGGAGAGCAGTACTTC	CASSFGLAGVGEQYF
TRBV2	.	TRBJ2-5	13	TRBD2	TGTGCCAGCAGGAGACTAGCCCAAGAGACCCAGTACTTC	CASRRLAQETQYF
TRBV5-1	.	TRBJ2-5	13	.	TGCGCCAGCAGCTTTCAAGGGCAAGAGACCCAGTACTTC	CASSFQGQETQYF
TRBV6-5	.	TRBJ2-3	16	.	TGTGCCAGCAGTTACTCGACGGGTCCCCACACAGATACGCAGTATTTT	CASSYSTGPHTDTQYF
TRBV18	.	TRBJ1-2	14	.	TGTGCCAGCTCACCACCGGAAGGGGGCTATGGCTACACCTTC	CASSPPEGGYGYTF
TRBV14	.	TRBJ1-2	14	.	TGTGCCAGCAGCGCCCAGACCGACTCTACTGGCTACACCTTC	CASSAQTDSTGYTF
TRBV29-1	.	TRBJ1-1	12	.	TGCAGCGTTGCGGGGGCAAACACTGAAGCTTTCTTT	CSVAGANTEAFF
TRBV15	once	TRBJ1-3	13	.	TGTGCCACCAGCAGAGATCAAGGAAACACCATATATTTT	CATSRDQGNTIYF
TRBV9	.	TRBJ1-2	14	.	TGTGCCAGCAGCGTAGTTGGCAGCAACTATGGCTACACCTTC	CASSVVGSNYGYTF
TRBV27	.	TRBJ1-1	17	.	TGTGCCAGGTACTTCCTATCCCGGAACTGTCGGGACACTGAAGCTTTCTTT	CARYFLSRNCRDTEAFF
TRBV14	.	TRBJ2-4	16	TRBD2	TGTGCCAGCAGCCAAGTTGCGGGAGTTGGCAAAAACATTCAGTACTTC	CASSQVAGVGKNIQYF
TRBV10-3	.	TRBJ1-5	14	.	TGTGCCATCAGTGAAGCGGGAGGGAATCAGCCCCAGCATTTT	CAISEAGGNQPQHF
TRBV7-2	.	TRBJ2-1	15	TRBD2	TGTGCCAGCAGCCTTGGGACTAGCGAATACAATGAGCAGTTCTTC	CASSLGTSEYNEQFF
TRBV27	.	TRBJ2-7	13	.	TGTGCCAGCAGTTTAAGACTGCCCCACGAGCAGTACTTC	CASSLRLPHEQYF
TRBV7-9	.	TRBJ2-3	14	.	TGTGCCAGCAGGGCCGGAGGGGGCTTGGATACGCAGTATTTT	CASRAGGGLDTQYF
TRBV5-1	.	TRBJ2-3	14	.	TGCGCCAGCAGCTTCCAGGGGAGAACAGATACGCAGTATTTT	CASSFQGRTDTQYF
TRBV7-3	.	TRBJ2-1	15	.	TGTGCCAGCAGCCAAGCGAGAGACCGGAATAATGAGCAGTTCTTC	CASSQARDRNNEQFF
TRBV10-3	.	TRBJ2-7	11	TRBD1	TGTGCCATCAGTACCGGACAGGGTGGGTACTTC	CAISTGQGGYF
TRBV18	.	TRBJ1-1	15	TRBD1	TGTGCCAGCTCACCGCGACAGGGGTCGGACACTGAAGCTTTCTTT	CASSPRQGSDTEAFF
TRBV5-1	.	TRBJ1-1	13	.	TGCGCCAGCAGGCCCTCGATTGACTCTGAAGCTTTCTTT	CASRPSIDSEAFF
TRBV9	.	TRBJ2-7	13	.	TGTGCCAGCAGCGTAACCGGGAGCTACGAGCAGTACTTC	CASSVTGSYEQYF
TRBV7-3	.	TRBJ2-1	18	TRBD2	TGTGCCAGCAGCTTATGGCTAGCGGGAGGGCTTAGTGACAATGAGCAGTTCTTC	CASSLWLAGGLSDNEQFF
TRBV14	.	TRBJ2-1	13	.	TGTGCCAGCAGCCAAGACCAATACAATGAGCAGTTCTTC	CASSQDQYNEQFF
TRBV11-2	once	TRBJ2-5	12	.	TGTGCCAGCAGCTTTGGTAGGGAGACCCAGTACTTC	CASSFGRETQYF
TRBV28	.	TRBJ2-1	14	TRBD1	TGTGCCAGCAGTGGCCGGGACAGGGTTAATGAGCAGTTCTTC	CASSGRDRVNEQFF
TRBV5-1	.	TRBJ1-1	15	.	TGCGCCAGCAGCTTGGACCAGGCCCGGAACACTGAAGCTTTCTTT	CASSLDQARNTEAFF
TRBV7-9	once	TRBJ2-1	14	.	TGTGCCAGCAGCTTAGTGCCTAGCTACAATGAGCAGTTCTTC	CASSLVPSYNEQFF
TRBV18	.	TRBJ1-2	12	.	TGTGCCAGCTTCAGGGGACCAAACGGCTACACCTTC	CASFRGPNGYTF
TRBV7-2	once	TRBJ2-3	16	TRBD2	TGTGCCAGCAGCCAGAAGGTCCTAGCGGTCACAGATACGCAGTATTTT	CASSQKVLAVTDTQYF
TRBV5-1	.	TRBJ2-2	14	.	TGCGCCAGCAGCTCCACAGGGTTCGGAGGGGAGCTGTTTTTT	CASSSTGFGGELFF
TRBV10-1	.	TRBJ1-5	16	.	TGCGCCAGCGGGGGGGAGGAATGCTATAGCAATCAGCCCCAGCATTTT	CASGGEECYSNQPQHF
TRBV27	.	TRBJ2-1	18	TRBD2	TGTGCCAGCAGTTTGGATGGGACTAGCTCCTACGGCTACAATGAGCAGTTCTTC	CASSLDGTSSYGYNEQFF
TRBV4-1	.	TRBJ2-7	20	TRBD2	TGCGCCAGCAGCAAATCGACAGGGCTGGTAAAAAGCGGGAGGCCCTACGAGCAGTACTTC	CASSKSTGLVKSGRPYEQYF
TRBV28	.	TRBJ2-2	15	TRBD2	TGTGCCAGCTATAATGGACTAGCGGAAACCGGGGAGCTGTTTTTT	CASYNGLAETGELFF
TRBV27	.	TRBJ1-2	16	TRBD1	TGTGCCAGCAGTCCAAGTCAATATGGACAGGGTAATGGCTACACCTTC	CASSPSQYGQGNGYTF
TRBV7-3	.	TRBJ2-5	14	.	TGTGCCAGCAGCCCCCGACAGTCACAAGAGACCCAGTACTTC	CASSPRQSQETQYF